The 16 T cell receptor beta chains reported below all come from one sample, sequenced in a study of regulatory T cells. Study-level findings and limits: In CD3G-deficient patients, conventional CD4+ T cells were enriched for hydrophobic CDR3 residues at positions 6 and 7.

Antigen specificity for these receptors is unknown. Primers: 52 TRBV forward and 13 TRBJ reverse. Profiling relied on immunoSEQ multiplex PCR, and the TCRdb table lists in-frame clones only, not all of them. The table includes 30,000 to 40,000 clones, about 89% detected once. Input material: conventional CD4+ T cells sorted from blood. The receptors here all came from a person under 35 with CD3G deficiency.

A single count supports this clone. The chain combines TRBV6-1 with TRBJ1-6; 7 bases map to TRBD1. Germline assignment: CDR1 MNHNS and CDR2 SASEGT. The J segment lost 7 bases and the V segment lost 6 bases, leaving 9 bases of the junction unmatched. The CDR3 runs to 15 residues. Written as DNA, the CDR3 is TGTGCCAGCAGCACGACAGGGTCGCAGAATTCACCCCTCCACTTT. It codes for CASSTTGSQNSPLHF.

This sequence joins TRBV7-9 and TRBJ1-3; TRBD1 matches 9 bases. V shed 3 bases and J 7 bases; nucleotides not matched to a gene: 10. CDR1 and CDR2 from the germline V gene are SEHNR and FQNEAQ (reference sequence). This CDR3 spans 16 amino acids. The CDR3 coding sequence is TGTGCCAGCAGCTTCTACCGGACAGGGGCCCAGAACACCATATATTTT. It codes for CASSFYRTGAQNTIYF.

Of note for this clone: Distinct nucleotide sequences in the sample also encode this CDR3. The rearrangement uses TRBV6-1 and TRBJ2-7; D not resolved. The germline gives CDR1 MNHNS, CDR2 SASEGT. V was clipped by 1 base and J by 2 bases, with 3 bases between them. The CDR3 has 12 residues. The CDR3 DNA reads as TGTGCCAGCAGTGAAGGGGCCTACGAGCAGTACTTC. Encoded protein: CASSEGAYEQYF.

This chain connects TRBV27 to TRBJ2-3; D not resolved. Per the germline V gene, CDR1 is MNHEY and CDR2 is SMNVEV (reference sequence). Trimming took 6 bases from V and 10 from J, leaving 17 bases between them. CDR3 length: 13 amino acids. CDR3 in DNA: TGTGCCAGCAGCCAAATCATAGCAACCCCGCAGTATTTT. This sequence encodes CASSQIIATPQYF.

This clone came up once. CDR3 sequence: CAISRLAGSYEQYF. CDR3 bases: TGTGCCATCAGCCGACTAGCGGGCTCCTACGAGCAGTACTTC. The chain carries TRBV10-3 and TRBJ2-7; TRBD2 agrees at 10 bases. Germline V CDR1 and CDR2: ENHRY, SYGVKD. V lost 6 bases and J lost 0; bases outside the gene matches: 2. This CDR3 comprises 14 residues.

The chain combines TRBV6-1 with TRBJ2-5; TRBD2 aligns across 8 bases. Germline CDR1 is MNHNS and CDR2 is SASEGT. V lost 6 bases, J lost 6 bases, and 6 bases stayed unmatched. CDR3 length: 13 residues. In DNA, the CDR3 is TGTGCCAGCAGGATGAGCGGGGGAAAGACCCAGTACTTC. It is translated as CASRMSGGKTQYF.

This chain connects TRBV5-1 to TRBJ2-1, with 9 positions matching TRBD1. The ends lost 5 bases at V and 8 bases at J; junction bases unmatched: 8. This CDR3 contains 14 residues. In germline, CDR1 is SGHRS, CDR2 YFSETQ. The CDR3 DNA is TGCGCCAGCAGGACCGGGACAGGGTCGGATGAGCAGTTCTTC. This codes for CASRTGTGSDEQFF.

The rearrangement uses TRBV11-2 and TRBJ2-7; TRBD1 aligns across 7 bases. CDR1 is SGHAT, CDR2 FQNNGV, per germline. Losses at the gene ends were 1 base for V and 3 bases for J; bases not matched to a gene: 3. The CDR3 is 14 amino acids. The CDR3: CASSLVAGGYEQYF. The CDR3 DNA sequence: TGTGCCAGCAGCTTAGTGGCAGGGGGCTACGAGCAGTACTTC.

V usage is TRBV7-9 and J usage is TRBJ2-2; 9 positions match TRBD2. CDR1 and CDR2 from the germline V gene are SEHNR and FQNEAQ (reference sequence). Germline trimming cut 6 bases from V and 7 bases from J; bases unmatched to any gene: 12. This CDR3 comprises 16 residues. CDR3 DNA sequence: TGTGCCAGCAGTGACCAGCGGGGGGAACTCAGCGGGGAGCTGTTTTTT. This gives the protein CASSDQRGELSGELFF.

The rearrangement links TRBV7-3 to TRBJ2-1; D is perhaps TRBD1 or TRBD2 (7 bases each). Germline V lookup: CDR1 SGHTA, CDR2 FQGTGA. The CDR3 loop spans 13 amino acids. V lost 2 bases, J lost 9 bases, and 11 bases lay in between. The CDR3 nucleotides are TGTGCCAGCAGCTTAGACAGGGAGGGTGAGCAGTTCTTC. Amino acid sequence: CASSLDREGEQFF.

The gene calls are TRBV6-1 and TRBJ1-4; D gene unclear. The germline gives CDR1 MNHNS, CDR2 SASEGT. The V gene lost 3 bases and the J gene lost 10 bases, with 15 bases spanning the gap. The CDR3 extends over 14 amino acids. CDR3 protein: CASSESRTLGKLFF. In DNA, the CDR3 is TGTGCCAGCAGTGAGAGTAGGACTTTGGGAAAACTGTTTTTT.

This clone was picked up a small number of times. The J gene is TRBJ1-1, the V gene TRBV4-1, with TRBD1 identical over 12 bases. This CDR3 comprises 14 residues. Germline V gene sequence: CDR1 MGHRA, CDR2 YSYEKL. After removal of 3 bases from V and 11 bases from J, the junction contained 7 bases not matched to a gene. The CDR3 is CASSQWRDRGHAFF. The CDR3 DNA follows: TGCGCCAGCAGCCAGTGGAGGGACAGGGGGCACGCTTTCTTT.

To note about this clone: An end of the junction differs from the germline gene, which may be a read error. The same CDR3 is also encoded by other DNA sequences in this sample. J is TRBJ2-7 and V is TRBV18; D might be TRBD2 (7 bases). Looked up from germline, CDR1 is KGHSH and CDR2 is LQKENI. CDR3 size: 14 residues. The CDR3 DNA follows: TGCGCCAGCTCACAAGGGGGGGGCCTCCGCGAGCAGTACTTC. This codes for CASSQGGGLREQYF.

The chain recombines TRBV5-1 with TRBJ2-7; D ambiguous. CDR3 length equals 14 residues. Germline V lookup: CDR1 SGHRS, CDR2 YFSETQ. The V gene lost 4 bases and the J gene lost 7 bases, with 18 bases spanning the gap. CDR3 in DNA: TGCGCCAGCAGCCAAGAACCAACCCTTGGGGAGCAGTACTTC. Translating gives CASSQEPTLGEQYF. Variable domain in full (rest from reference TRBV5-1 and TRBJ2-7): KAGVTQTPRYLIKTRGQQVTLSCSPISGHRSVSWYQQTPGQGLQFLFEYFSETQRNKGNFPGRFSGRQFSNSRSEMNVSTLELGDSALYLCASSQEPTLGEQYFGPGTRLTVT.

This clone was found once. The chain is built from TRBV6-1 and TRBJ2-7, with 7 positions matching TRBD2. CDR1 and CDR2 (germline): MNHNS, SASEGT. V trimming: 0 bases; J trimming: 9 bases; junction bases outside the gene matches: 2. This CDR3 spans 12 amino acids. In DNA form, the CDR3 reads TGTGCCAGCAGTGAAGCGGGAGGGGCGCAGTACTTC. It encodes CASSEAGGAQYF.

This rearrangement joins TRBV5-1 to TRBJ2-1; tentatively, D is TRBD2 (6 bases). The CDR3 sequence is 13 residues long. V was cut by 5 bases and J by 4 bases, with 10 bases left in between. Germline V gene data show CDR1 as SGHRS and CDR2 as YFSETQ. The CDR3 loop reads CASRGLGYNEQFF. In DNA, the CDR3 is TGCGCCAGCAGGGGACTGGGGTACAATGAGCAGTTCTTC.